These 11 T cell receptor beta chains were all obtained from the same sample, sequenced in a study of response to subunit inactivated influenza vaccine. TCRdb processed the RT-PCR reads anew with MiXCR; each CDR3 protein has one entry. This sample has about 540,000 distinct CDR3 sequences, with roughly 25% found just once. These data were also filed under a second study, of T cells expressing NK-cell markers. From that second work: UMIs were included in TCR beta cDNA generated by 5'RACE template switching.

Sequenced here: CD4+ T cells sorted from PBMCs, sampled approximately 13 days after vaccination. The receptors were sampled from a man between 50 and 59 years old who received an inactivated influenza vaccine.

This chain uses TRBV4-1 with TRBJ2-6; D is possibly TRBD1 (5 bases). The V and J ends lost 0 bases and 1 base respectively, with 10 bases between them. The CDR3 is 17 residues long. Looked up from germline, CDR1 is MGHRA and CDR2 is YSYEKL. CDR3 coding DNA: TGCGCCAGCAGCCAAGAAGGCAGGGATTCTGGGGCCAACGTCCTGACTTTC. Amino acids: CASSQEGRDSGANVLTF.

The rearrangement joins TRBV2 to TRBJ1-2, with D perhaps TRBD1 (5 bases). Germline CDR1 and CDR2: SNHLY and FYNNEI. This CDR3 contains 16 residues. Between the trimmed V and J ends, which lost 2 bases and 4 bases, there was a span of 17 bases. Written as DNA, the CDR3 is TGTGCCAGCAGTGAACTGGGGACGGACGGGCCCTATGGCTACACCTTC. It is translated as CASSELGTDGPYGYTF.

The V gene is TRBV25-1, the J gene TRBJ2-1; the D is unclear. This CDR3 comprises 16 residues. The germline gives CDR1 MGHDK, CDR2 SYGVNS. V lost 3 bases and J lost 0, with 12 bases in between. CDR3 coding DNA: TGTGCCAGCAGTGATGACTGGAAGAGCTCCTACAATGAGCAGTTCTTC. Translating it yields CASSDDWKSSYNEQFF. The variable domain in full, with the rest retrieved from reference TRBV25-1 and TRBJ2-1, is EADIYQTPRYLVIGTGKKITLECSQTMGHDKMYWYQQDPGMELHLIHYSYGVNSTEKGDLSSESTVSRIRTEHFPLTLESARPSHTSQYLCASSDDWKSSYNEQFFGPGTRLTVL.

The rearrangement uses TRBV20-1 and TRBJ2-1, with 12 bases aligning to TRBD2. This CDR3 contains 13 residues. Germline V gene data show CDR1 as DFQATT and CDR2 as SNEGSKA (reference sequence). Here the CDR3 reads CATSGRKLGEQFF. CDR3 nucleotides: TGCGCGACTAGCGGGAGAAAACTTGGTGAGCAGTTCTTC.

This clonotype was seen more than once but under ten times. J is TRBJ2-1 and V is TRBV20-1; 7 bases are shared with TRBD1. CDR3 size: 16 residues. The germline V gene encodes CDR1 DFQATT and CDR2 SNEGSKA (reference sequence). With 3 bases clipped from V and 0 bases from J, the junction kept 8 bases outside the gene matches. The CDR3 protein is CSASPTGPVSYNEQFF. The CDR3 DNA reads TGCAGTGCTAGCCCGACAGGGCCAGTCTCCTACAATGAGCAGTTCTTC.

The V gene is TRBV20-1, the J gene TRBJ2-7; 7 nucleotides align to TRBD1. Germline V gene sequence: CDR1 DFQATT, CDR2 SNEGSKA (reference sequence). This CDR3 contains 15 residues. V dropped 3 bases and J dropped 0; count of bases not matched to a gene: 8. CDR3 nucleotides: TGCAGTGCTAGTTCCCAAGACAGGGCCTCCTACGAGCAGTACTTC. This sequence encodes CSASSQDRASYEQYF.

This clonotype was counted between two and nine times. CDR3 sequence reads: CSVVGTGGNEQFF. The CDR3 nucleotides read TGCAGCGTTGTAGGGACAGGGGGCAATGAGCAGTTCTTC. The chain has TRBV29-1 and TRBJ2-1; 11 bases are a match to TRBD1. J gave up 6 bases and V 4 bases, and 2 bases lay outside the gene matches. Germline V lookup: CDR1 SQVTM, CDR2 ANQGSEA. CDR3 length: 13 residues.

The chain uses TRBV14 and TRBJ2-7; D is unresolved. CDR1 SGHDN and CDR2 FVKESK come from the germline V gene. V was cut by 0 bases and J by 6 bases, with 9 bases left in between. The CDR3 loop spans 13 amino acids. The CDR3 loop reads CASSQEADREQYF. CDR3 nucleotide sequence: TGTGCCAGCAGCCAAGAGGCAGACCGCGAGCAGTACTTC.

Here the CDR3 reads CASSYTKNEQFF. DNA of the CDR3: TGTGCCAGCAGTTACACCAAAAATGAGCAGTTCTTC. This chain joins TRBV6-6 and TRBJ2-1; D is unclear. The CDR3 covers 12 residues. Germline loops: CDR1 MNHNY, CDR2 SVGAGI (reference sequence). V lost 2 bases and J 7 bases, leaving 6 bases between the germline ends.

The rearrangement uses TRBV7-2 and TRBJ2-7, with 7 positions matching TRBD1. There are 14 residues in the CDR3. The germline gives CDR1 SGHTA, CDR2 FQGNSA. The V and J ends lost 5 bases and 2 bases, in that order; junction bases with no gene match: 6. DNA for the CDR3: TGTGCCAGCAGCACGCCCACAGGGGCCTACGAGCAGTACTTC. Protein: CASSTPTGAYEQYF.

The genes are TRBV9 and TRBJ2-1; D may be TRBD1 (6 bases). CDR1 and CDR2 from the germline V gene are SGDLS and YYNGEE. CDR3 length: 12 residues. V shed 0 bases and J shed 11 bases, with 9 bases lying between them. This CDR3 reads CASSVEGDKQFF. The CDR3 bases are TGTGCCAGCAGCGTAGAAGGGGACAAGCAGTTCTTC.